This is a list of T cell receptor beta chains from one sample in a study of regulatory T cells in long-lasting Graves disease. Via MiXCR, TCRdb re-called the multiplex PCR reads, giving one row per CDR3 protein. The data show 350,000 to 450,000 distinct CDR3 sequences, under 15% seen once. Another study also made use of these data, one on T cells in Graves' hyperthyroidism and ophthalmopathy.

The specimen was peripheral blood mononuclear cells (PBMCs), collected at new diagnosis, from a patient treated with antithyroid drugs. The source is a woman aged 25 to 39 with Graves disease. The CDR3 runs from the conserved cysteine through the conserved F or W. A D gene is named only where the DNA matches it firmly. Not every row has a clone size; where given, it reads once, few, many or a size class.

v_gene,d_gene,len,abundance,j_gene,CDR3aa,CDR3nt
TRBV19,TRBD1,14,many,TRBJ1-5,CASRATGAHQPQHF,TGTGCCAGTAGGGCGACAGGGGCCCATCAGCCCCAGCATTTT
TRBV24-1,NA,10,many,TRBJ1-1,CATGIRDPFF,TGTGCCACCGGAATAAGGGATCCTTTCTTT
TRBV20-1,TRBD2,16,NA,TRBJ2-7,CGAGVRTSGRVYEQYF,TGCGGTGCCGGGGTGAGGACTAGCGGGAGAGTGTACGAGCAGTACTTC
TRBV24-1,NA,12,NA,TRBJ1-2,CATSDLRGSYTF,TGTGCCACCAGTGATTTAAGGGGTAGCTACACCTTC
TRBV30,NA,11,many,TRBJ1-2,CAWSVHLGYTF,TGTGCCTGGAGTGTACATCTTGGCTACACCTTC
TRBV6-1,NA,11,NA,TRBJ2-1,CASSTEVEQFF,TGTGCCAGCAGTACCGAGGTTGAGCAGTTCTTC
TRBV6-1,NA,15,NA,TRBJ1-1,CASRPPSASVNEAFF,TGTGCCAGCAGACCCCCTTCGGCTAGCGTTAATGAAGCTTTCTTT
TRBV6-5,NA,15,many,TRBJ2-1,CASSYAGHSYNEQFF,TGTGCCAGCAGTTATGCAGGACATTCCTACAATGAGCAGTTCTTC
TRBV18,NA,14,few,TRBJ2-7,CASSRSLEGSEQYF,TGTGCCAGCTCTAGGTCCCTCGAAGGATCCGAGCAGTACTTC
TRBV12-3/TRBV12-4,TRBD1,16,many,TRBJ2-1,CASGSRQGASINEQFF,TGTGCCAGCGGCTCGCGACAGGGGGCAAGTATCAATGAGCAGTTCTTC
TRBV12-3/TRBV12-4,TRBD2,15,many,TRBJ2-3,CASRTGLAPSDTQYF,TGTGCCAGCAGGACGGGACTAGCGCCCTCAGATACGCAGTATTTT
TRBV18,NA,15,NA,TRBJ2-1,CASSPRGAAGDEQFF,TGTGCCAGCTCACCACGCGGCGCCGCAGGGGATGAGCAGTTCTTC
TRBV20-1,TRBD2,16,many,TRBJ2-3,CSARDVLAGSTDTQYF,TGCAGTGCTAGAGACGTTCTAGCGGGGAGCACAGATACGCAGTATTTT
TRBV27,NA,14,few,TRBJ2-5,CASSLRLTEETQYF,TGTGCCAGCAGTTTACGCCTCACAGAGGAGACCCAGTACTTC
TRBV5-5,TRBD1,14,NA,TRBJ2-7,CASGTTGGRDEQYF,TGTGCCAGCGGCACAACAGGGGGCCGGGACGAGCAGTACTTC
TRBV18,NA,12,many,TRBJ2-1,CASSPPIDEQFF,TGTGCCAGCTCACCACCTATCGATGAGCAGTTCTTC
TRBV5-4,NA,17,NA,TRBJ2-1,CASSLLFPRDIDNEQFF,TGTGCCAGCAGCTTGCTTTTCCCACGGGACATAGACAATGAGCAGTTCTTC
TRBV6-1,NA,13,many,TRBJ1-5,CASGQTGLKSQHF,TGTGCCAGCGGCCAGACAGGTCTCAAATCCCAGCATTTT
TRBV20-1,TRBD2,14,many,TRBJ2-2,CSAKAASGNGELFF,TGCAGTGCAAAAGCGGCCAGCGGGAATGGGGAGCTGTTTTTT
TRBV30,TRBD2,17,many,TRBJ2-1,CAWQDSGLAGGRNEQFF,TGTGCCTGGCAGGATTCGGGACTAGCGGGAGGTAGGAATGAGCAGTTCTTC
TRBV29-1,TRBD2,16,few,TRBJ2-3,CSVEPGLALSTDTQYF,TGCAGCGTCGAACCGGGACTAGCGTTGAGCACAGATACGCAGTATTTT
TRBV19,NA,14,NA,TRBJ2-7,CASSAGGSFSEQYF,TGTGCCAGTAGTGCGGGTGGTTCGTTTTCCGAGCAGTACTTC
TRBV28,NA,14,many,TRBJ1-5,CASVDRHLNQPQHF,TGTGCCAGCGTCGACAGGCATCTCAATCAGCCCCAGCATTTT
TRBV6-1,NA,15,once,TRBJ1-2,CASNRQEGGNYGYTF,TGTGCCAGCAATCGGCAAGAGGGGGGTAACTATGGCTACACCTTC
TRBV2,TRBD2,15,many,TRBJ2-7,CASTAKNSGSGEQYF,TGTGCCAGCACCGCGAAGAATAGCGGGTCAGGCGAGCAGTACTTC
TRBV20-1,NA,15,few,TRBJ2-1,CSARPQSIFGNEQFF,TGCAGTGCTAGACCCCAGTCAATCTTTGGCAATGAGCAGTTCTTC
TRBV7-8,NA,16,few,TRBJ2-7,CASSPRGGWNPYEQYF,TGTGCCAGCAGCCCAAGGGGCGGTTGGAATCCCTACGAGCAGTACTTC
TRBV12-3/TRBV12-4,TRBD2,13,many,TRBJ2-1,CASRPGTSNEQFF,TGTGCCAGCAGACCTGGGACTAGCAATGAGCAGTTCTTC
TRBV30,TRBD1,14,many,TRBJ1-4,CACLPGQGEEKLFF,TGTGCCTGTCTCCCGGGACAGGGAGAGGAAAAACTGTTTTTT
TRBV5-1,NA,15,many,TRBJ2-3,CASSLTDPREDTQYF,TGCGCCAGCAGCTTGACCGACCCTCGTGAAGATACGCAGTATTTT
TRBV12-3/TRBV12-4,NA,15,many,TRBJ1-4,CASSLSGTWSEKLFF,TGTGCCAGCAGTTTAAGTGGTACATGGAGTGAAAAACTGTTTTTT
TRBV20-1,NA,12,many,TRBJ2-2,CSAFAPTGELFF,TGCAGTGCTTTTGCACCCACCGGGGAGCTGTTTTTT
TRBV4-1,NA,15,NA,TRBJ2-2,CASSQGGLMSGELFF,TGCGCCAGCAGCCAAGGAGGGTTGATGTCCGGGGAGCTGTTTTTT
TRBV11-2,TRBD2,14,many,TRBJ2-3,CASSLASGLNTQYF,TGTGCCAGCAGCTTAGCTAGCGGGTTAAATACGCAGTATTTT
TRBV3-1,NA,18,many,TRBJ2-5,CASSPPGHAGPEDETQYF,TGTGCCAGCAGCCCCCCGGGACATGCCGGTCCTGAGGACGAGACCCAGTACTTC
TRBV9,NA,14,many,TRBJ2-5,CASSSSVRQETQYF,TGTGCCAGCAGTTCTAGCGTGAGGCAAGAGACCCAGTACTTC
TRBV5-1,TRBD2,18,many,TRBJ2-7,CASSSGLAGGPTSYEQYF,TGCGCCAGCAGCTCGGGACTAGCGGGAGGGCCGACTTCCTACGAGCAGTACTTC
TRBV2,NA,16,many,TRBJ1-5,CASTTDSPYSNQPQHF,TGTGCCAGCACAACGGACAGCCCTTATAGCAATCAGCCCCAGCATTTT
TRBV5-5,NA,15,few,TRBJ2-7,CASSLARGSVYEQYF,TGTGCCAGCAGCTTGGCTCGGGGTTCTGTCTACGAGCAGTACTTC
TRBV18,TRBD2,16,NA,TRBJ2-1,CASSPRPAAGHNEQFF,TGTGCCAGCTCACCACGGCCAGCAGCGGGGCACAATGAACAGTTCTTC
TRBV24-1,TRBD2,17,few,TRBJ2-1,CATSDLAGKSSYNEQFF,TGTGCCACCAGTGATTTAGCGGGAAAGAGCTCCTACAATGAGCAGTTCTTC
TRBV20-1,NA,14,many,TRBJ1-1,CSARERLANTEAFF,TGCAGTGCCAGGGAACGGTTGGCGAACACTGAAGCTTTCTTT
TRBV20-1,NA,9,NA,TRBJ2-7,CSVSMEQYF,TGCAGTGTCTCGATGGAGCAGTACTTC
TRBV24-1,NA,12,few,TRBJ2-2,CATSDLFGELFF,TGTGCCACCAGTGATTTGTTTGGGGAGCTGTTTTTT
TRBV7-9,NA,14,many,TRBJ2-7,CASSFSGVYYEQYF,TGTGCCAGCAGCTTCTCAGGGGTGTACTACGAGCAGTACTTC
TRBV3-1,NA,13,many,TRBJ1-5,CASSLRGGQPQHF,TGTGCCAGCAGCCTGAGGGGGGGTCAGCCCCAGCATTTT
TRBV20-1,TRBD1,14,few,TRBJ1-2,CSATQGGSLGGYTF,TGCAGTGCTACCCAAGGGGGCTCCCTCGGGGGCTACACCTTC
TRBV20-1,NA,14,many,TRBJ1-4,CSARGQSGKEKLFF,TGCAGTGCTAGAGGACAGTCTGGGAAGGAAAAACTGTTTTTT
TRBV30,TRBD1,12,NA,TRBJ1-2,CAWNRQGADYTF,TGTGCCTGGAATAGACAGGGGGCAGACTACACCTTC
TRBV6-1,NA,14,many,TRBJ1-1,CASETGRTPTEAFF,TGTGCCAGCGAAACAGGGAGGACGCCGACTGAAGCTTTCTTT